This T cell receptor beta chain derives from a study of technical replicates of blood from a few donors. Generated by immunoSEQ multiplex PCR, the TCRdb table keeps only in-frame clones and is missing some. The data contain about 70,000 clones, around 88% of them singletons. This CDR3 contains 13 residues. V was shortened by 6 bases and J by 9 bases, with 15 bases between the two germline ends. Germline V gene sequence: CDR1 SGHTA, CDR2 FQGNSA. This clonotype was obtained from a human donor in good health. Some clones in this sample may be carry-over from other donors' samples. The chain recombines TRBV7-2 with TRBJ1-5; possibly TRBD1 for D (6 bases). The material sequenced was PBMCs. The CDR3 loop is CASSVMGDTPQHF. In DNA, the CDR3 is TGTGCCAGCAGTGTAATGGGGGACACGCCCCAGCATTTT.